Each of the 29 T cell receptor beta chains below was sequenced from the same sample in a study of identifying expanded T cells in peripheral blood. Data came from immunoSEQ multiplex PCR; TCRdb stores just in-frame clones and leaves some out. This repertoire shows some 77,000 clones, 85% to 90% found once; its top ten account for roughly 19%. Sample: blood. The receptors were sampled from a person between 18 and 75 years old in good health.

This clone has just a few counts. This chain uses TRBV13 with TRBJ1-6, with 8 bases identical to TRBD1. This CDR3 spans 14 amino acids. J lost 5 bases, V lost 4 bases, and 1 base had no gene match. Germline lookup yields CDR1 PRHDT and CDR2 FYEKMQ (reference sequence). CDR3 bases: TGTGCCAGCAGCTGGACAGGGAATAATTCACCCCTCCACTTT. This sequence encodes CASSWTGNNSPLHF.

This clone was found a few times. The chain couples TRBV19 to TRBJ2-2; D ambiguous. V dropped 0 bases and J dropped 2 bases, with 7 bases sitting between them. This CDR3 comprises 15 residues. Per the germline V gene, CDR1 is LNHDA and CDR2 is SQIVND (reference sequence). The CDR3 loop reads CASSIEGTNTGELFF. In DNA, the CDR3 is TGTGCCAGTAGTATAGAGGGAACTAACACCGGGGAGCTGTTTTTT.

The chain recombines TRBV5-4 with TRBJ1-1, with 7 bases aligning to TRBD1. The germline V gene has CDR1 SGHNT and CDR2 YYREEE (reference sequence). Unmatched junction bases numbered 4, after V lost 2 bases and J lost 3 bases. The CDR3 is 14 residues long. The CDR3 DNA reads TGTGCCAGCAGCTTCCAGGGGGTAGACACTGAAGCTTTCTTT. This translates into CASSFQGVDTEAFF.

The rearrangement joins TRBV18 to TRBJ2-5; a possible D gene is TRBD2 (6 bases). The CDR3 is 13 residues long. V shed 2 bases and J shed 4 bases, with 8 bases lying between them. Germline lookup yields CDR1 KGHSH and CDR2 LQKENI. Here the CDR3 DNA reads TGTGCCAGCTCACCAACGCGGGGAGAGACCCAGTACTTC. It encodes CASSPTRGETQYF.

The CDR3 DNA reads as TGTGCCAGCAGCTTGGGGTGGGGCAGGGCAGGAAGGGAGACCCAGTACTTC. It yields the protein CASSLGWGRAGRETQYF. The J gene is TRBJ2-5, the V gene TRBV5-6; perhaps TRBD1 as D (5 bases). Germline V CDR1 and CDR2: SGHDT, YYEEEE. The V end lost 0 bases, the J end lost 5 bases, and 20 bases lay between the germline ends. The CDR3 loop spans 17 amino acids.

The chain is built from TRBV11-3 and TRBJ2-3, with TRBD2 matching 8 bases. The junction had 2 bases not matched to a gene; V was cut back by 5 bases and J by 1 base. Looked up from germline, CDR1 is SGHNT and CDR2 is YENEEA. CDR3 length: 14 amino acids. In DNA form, the CDR3 reads TGTGCCAGCAGCCGTAGCGGGGGCACAGATACGCAGTATTTT. Amino acid sequence: CASSRSGGTDTQYF.

This chain links TRBV6-5 with TRBJ1-5; D gene uncertain. The V end was cut by 6 bases, the J end by 0 bases, with 9 bases between. This CDR3 contains 14 residues. Per the germline V gene, CDR1 is MNHEY and CDR2 is SVGAGI. DNA of the CDR3: TGTGCCAGCAGGCACGTATTTAGCAATCAGCCCCAGCATTTT. The encoded protein is CASRHVFSNQPQHF.

Relative to its sample, this clone is medium-sized. Other DNA sequences in the sample encode the same CDR3. The V gene is TRBV15, the J gene TRBJ2-1, with TRBD2 matching over 7 bases. CDR3 length: 15 amino acids. With V trimmed by 1 base and J by 0 bases, 0 bases remained unmatched. The V gene's germline CDR1 is LNHNV and CDR2 YYDKDF (reference sequence). Written as DNA, the CDR3 is TGTGCCACCAGCAGAGTAGCGGGCTCCTACAATGAGCAGTTCTTC. It encodes CATSRVAGSYNEQFF.

The chain is built from TRBV10-3 and TRBJ1-1; 11 bases line up with TRBD1. The CDR3 is made up of 14 amino acids. Per the germline V gene, CDR1 is ENHRY and CDR2 is SYGVKD. J was trimmed by 5 bases and V by 6 bases; bases with no gene match: 5. The chain's CDR3 is CAIRDRGRWTEAFF. As DNA, the CDR3 is TGTGCCATCAGGGACAGGGGGCGATGGACTGAAGCTTTCTTT.

This chain connects TRBV28 to TRBJ1-4; D perhaps matches TRBD1 (6 bases). This CDR3 contains 16 residues. V dropped 4 bases and J dropped 7 bases, with 19 bases sitting between them. Germline V gene data show CDR1 as MDHEN and CDR2 as SYDVKM. The CDR3 sequence: CASSSSDRPLGEKLFF. The CDR3 DNA sequence: TGTGCCAGCAGTTCCTCCGACAGGCCCCTAGGTGAAAAACTGTTTTTT.

The chain combines TRBV7-7 with TRBJ2-1; D may be TRBD1 (7 bases). This CDR3 has 15 amino acids. Germline lookup yields CDR1 SSHAT and CDR2 FNYEAQ (reference sequence). The V end was cut by 5 bases, the J end by 4 bases, with 15 bases between. CDR3 sequence: CASSAGGQGYNEQFF. The CDR3 nucleotides read TGTGCCAGCAGCGCAGGGGGGCAGGGTTACAATGAGCAGTTCTTC.

The V and J genes are TRBV7-2 and TRBJ2-7; possibly TRBD1 for D (6 bases). V was pared by 1 base and J by 7 bases, with 23 bases between. This CDR3 has 17 residues. Germline assignment: CDR1 SGHTA and CDR2 FQGNSA. CDR3 DNA: TGTGCCAGCAGCTTAGGATACGTGCAGGGGCGCGCTGAAGAGCAGTACTTC. Its translation is CASSLGYVQGRAEEQYF.

This clone was found a few times. The CDR3, as DNA: TGTGCCAGCAGCTTACTTCCGCGGGGGAAACAAGAGACCCAGTACTTC. This encodes CASSLLPRGKQETQYF. The V and J genes are TRBV5-4 and TRBJ2-5; TRBD2 aligns across 7 bases. The V gene's germline CDR1 is SGHNT and CDR2 YYREEE (reference sequence). With V trimmed by 2 bases and J by 2 bases, 9 bases remained unmatched. This CDR3 has 16 residues.

This clone has just a few counts. The rearrangement uses TRBV2 and TRBJ2-7; D may be TRBD1 or TRBD2 (5 bases each). CDR1 is SNHLY, CDR2 FYNNEI, per germline. The CDR3 loop spans 14 amino acids. V gave up 3 bases and J gave up 0 bases, with 9 bases separating them. The CDR3 coding sequence is TGTGCCAGCAGTGAGGCAGGGACCTCCTACGAGCAGTACTTC. As protein: CASSEAGTSYEQYF. Full variable domain (remainder filled in from reference TRBV2 and TRBJ2-7): EPEVTQTPSHQVTQMGQEVILRCVPISNHLYFYWYRQILGQKVEFLVSFYNNEISEKSEIFDDQFSVERPDGSNFTLKIRSTKLEDSAMYFCASSEAGTSYEQYFGPGTRLTVT.

V usage is TRBV27 and J usage is TRBJ2-5; D gene uncertain. CDR1 and CDR2 (germline): MNHEY, SMNVEV (reference sequence). The CDR3 length is 13 residues. V was clipped by 5 bases and J by 8 bases, with 15 bases between them. The CDR3 DNA sequence: TGTGCCAGCAGTACATCCAAGTACGACACCCAGTACTTC. Encoded protein: CASSTSKYDTQYF.

The chain recombines TRBV6-1 with TRBJ2-7, with no clear D. The CDR3 runs to 8 residues. Trimming took 10 bases from V and 2 from J, leaving 0 bases between them. Germline CDR1 reads MNHNS; CDR2 reads SASEGT. Written as DNA, the CDR3 is TGTGCCACCTACGAGCAGTACTTC. Its protein is CATYEQYF.

V and J are TRBV30 and TRBJ1-2, with D possibly TRBD1 on 5 matching bases. The CDR3 has 14 residues. V shed 2 bases and J shed 4 bases, with 14 bases lying between them. Germline V gene sequence: CDR1 GTSNPN, CDR2 SVGIG (reference sequence). The CDR3 nucleotides read TGTGCCTGGAGTTCTGCGGGGCGACGCTATGGCTACACCTTC. Translating it yields CAWSSAGRRYGYTF. The whole variable domain, remainder taken from reference TRBV30 and TRBJ1-2, is SQTIHQWPATLVQPVGSPLSLECTVEGTSNPNLYWYRQAAGRGLQLLFYSVGIGQISSEVPQNLSASRPQDRQFILSSKKLLLSDSGFYLCAWSSAGRRYGYTFGSGTRLTVV.

The rearrangement uses TRBV4-3 and TRBJ1-5; tentative D call: TRBD1 (5 bases). The CDR3 runs 16 residues. Between the trimmed V and J ends, which lost 3 bases and 0 bases, there was a span of 12 bases. The V gene's germline CDR1 is LGHNA and CDR2 YSLEER. The CDR3 coding sequence is TGCGCCAGCAGCCACAGCGGAGGGGTTAGCAATCAGCCCCAGCATTTT. It yields the protein CASSHSGGVSNQPQHF.

The genes are TRBV6-5 and TRBJ2-7; perhaps TRBD1 as D (6 bases). The germline CDR1 and CDR2 sequences are MNHEY and SVGAGI. The V end lost 6 bases, the J end lost 4 bases, and 16 bases lay between the germline ends. The CDR3 is made up of 14 amino acids. The CDR3 bases are TGTGCCAGCAGAAGTTACGGACAGACGTACGAGCAGTACTTC. Its translation: CASRSYGQTYEQYF.

This chain joins TRBV25-1 and TRBJ1-1; TRBD1 agrees at 8 bases. CDR1 and CDR2 (germline): MGHDK, SYGVNS. The length of the CDR3 is 16 residues. V shed 7 bases and J 5 bases; nucleotides not matched to a gene: 15. The CDR3 bases are TGTGCCAGCACCACCGCACAGGGGGGCACGGGAACTGAAGCTTTCTTT. Its protein product is CASTTAQGGTGTEAFF.

The CDR3, as DNA: TGCGCCAGCAGCCAAGATCTGGCGGAGCCCTACAATGAGCAGTTCTTC. This translates into CASSQDLAEPYNEQFF. The V and J genes are TRBV4-3 and TRBJ2-1, with unresolved D. The CDR3 extends over 16 amino acids. Between the trimmed V and J ends, which lost 0 bases and 2 bases, there was a span of 11 bases. The germline gives CDR1 LGHNA, CDR2 YSLEER.

The chain's CDR3 is CASSPAWYEQYF. Here the CDR3 DNA reads TGTGCCAGCAGCCCTGCATGGTACGAGCAGTACTTC. The chain carries TRBV7-2 and TRBJ2-7; D remains unclear. From germline, CDR1 is SGHTA and CDR2 FQGNSA. V lost 5 bases and J 4 bases, leaving 9 bases between the germline ends. The length of the CDR3 is 12 residues.

The chain links TRBV5-4 to TRBJ2-1, with D possibly being TRBD1 (5 bases). Trimming cost V 0 bases and J 1 base, with 11 bases left between them. Germline V lookup: CDR1 SGHNT, CDR2 YYREEE (reference sequence). CDR3 length: 16 residues. CDR3 nucleotide sequence: TGTGCCAGCAGCTTGGAAGGCAGGGCGTCCTACAATGAGCAGTTCTTC. This encodes CASSLEGRASYNEQFF. The complete variable domain, with remaining parts taken from reference TRBV5-4 and TRBJ2-1, reads ETGVTQSPTHLIKTRGQQVTLRCSSQSGHNTVSWYQQALGQGPQFIFQYYREEENGRGNFPPRFSGLQFPNYSSELNVNALELDDSALYLCASSLEGRASYNEQFFGPGTRLTVL.

The chain carries TRBV7-8 and TRBJ2-1; 8 bases are shared with TRBD2. The CDR3 contains 13 residues. V was pared by 4 bases and J by 8 bases, with 4 bases of the junction left unmatched. CDR1 is SGHVS and CDR2 is FQNEAQ in the germline V gene. The DNA of the CDR3 is TGTGCCAGCAGCTCCCGGGGGGGCCATGAGCAGTTCTTC. Its translation is CASSSRGGHEQFF. Drawing the rest from reference TRBV7-8 and TRBJ2-1, the complete variable domain is GAGVSQSPRYKVAKRGQDVALRCDPISGHVSLFWYQQALGQGPEFLTYFQNEAQLDKSGLPSDRFFAERPEGSVSTLKIQRTQQEDSAVYLCASSSRGGHEQFFGPGTRLTVL.

The V call is TRBV27, the J call TRBJ2-1; no firm D call. V dropped 1 base and J dropped 0 bases, with 7 bases sitting between them. This CDR3 is 15 amino acids long. Germline CDR1 reads MNHEY; CDR2 reads SMNVEV (reference sequence). The CDR3, as DNA: TGTGCCAGCAGTTTATTTCCGAGCTCCTACAATGAGCAGTTCTTC. Translation gives CASSLFPSSYNEQFF.

The V gene is TRBV28, the J gene TRBJ1-1, with 7 nucleotides matching TRBD1. Per germline, CDR1 MDHEN and CDR2 SYDVKM. V was clipped by 5 bases and J by 1 base; unmatched bases: 10. The CDR3 spans 16 residues. Written as DNA, the CDR3 is TGTGCCAGCAGTCTACTCCCGGACAGGAGGAACACTGAAGCTTTCTTT. This gives the protein CASSLLPDRRNTEAFF.

This clone was observed a handful of times. The chain's CDR3 is CASRPGLAGNNEQYF. The CDR3, as DNA: TGCGCCAGCAGACCCGGACTAGCGGGGAATAACGAGCAGTACTTC. This chain joins TRBV4-1 and TRBJ2-7, with 12 bases lining up with TRBD2. CDR1 MGHRA and CDR2 YSYEKL come from the germline V gene. There are 15 residues in the CDR3. Trimming took 6 bases from V and 5 from J; bases not matched to a gene: 8.

This clone was found once. For the CDR3, the DNA is TGTGCCAGCAGCTTAGTATTAGGGGGACTAGCGGAGTACTTC. Residues: CASSLVLGGLAEYF. This sequence joins TRBV7-2 and TRBJ2-7; 11 bases are shared with TRBD2. The J segment lost 11 bases and the V segment lost 1 base, leaving 7 bases of the junction unmatched. The CDR3 contains 14 residues. Germline assignment: CDR1 SGHTA and CDR2 FQGNSA.

This chain's CDR3 is CASSQWTGYGYTF. The CDR3 region has the DNA TGTGCCAGCAGCCAGTGGACGGGTTATGGCTACACCTTC. The chain carries TRBV7-8 and TRBJ1-2; D is unresolved. The germline CDR1 and CDR2 sequences are SGHVS and FQNEAQ. Trimming left V 5 bases short and J 5 bases short, with 12 bases between. The CDR3 extends over 13 amino acids.